The 8 T cell receptor beta chains below all came from one sample that was sequenced in a study of cytomegalovirus exposure and HLA in healthy donors. The study ran its PCR with 60 Vbeta and 13 Jbeta primers. The data were produced by immunoSEQ multiplex PCR, yet TCRdb's version contains in-frame clones alone and is incomplete. The sample shows roughly 180,000 clones, approximately 81% of them seen only once. The sequencing input was PBMCs. These receptors were taken from a man aged 30 to 39 in good health and CMV-seronegative.

The chain couples TRBV4-3 to TRBJ2-2; TRBD2 aligns across 8 bases. The germline V gene encodes CDR1 LGHNA and CDR2 YSLEER. V lost 4 bases, J lost 5 bases, and 6 bases stayed unmatched. The CDR3 has 15 amino acids. The CDR3 sequence is CASSPRVAGTGELFF. In nucleotides, the CDR3 is TGCGCCAGCAGCCCCAGGGTAGCGGGAACCGGGGAGCTGTTTTTT.

The chain uses TRBV18 and TRBJ1-5, with D possibly being TRBD1 (6 bases). Trimming removed 1 base from V and 7 bases from J, with 14 bases in between. In germline, CDR1 is KGHSH, CDR2 LQKENI. This CDR3 has 15 residues. The CDR3 protein is CASSPQQGMGQPQHF. DNA for the CDR3: TGTGCCAGCTCACCACAGCAGGGGATGGGACAGCCCCAGCATTTT.

This chain connects TRBV7-2 to TRBJ2-7, with 12 bases matching TRBD1. CDR1 is SGHTA and CDR2 is FQGNSA in the germline V gene. This CDR3 is built from 16 residues. Germline trimming cut 4 bases from V and 2 bases from J; bases unmatched to any gene: 6. Here the CDR3 DNA reads TGTGCCAGCAGCTACCGGGACAGGGGGCACACCTACGAGCAGTACTTC. Its protein product is CASSYRDRGHTYEQYF. Looking up the rest from reference TRBV7-2 and TRBJ2-7 gives the full variable domain: GAGVSQSPSNKVTEKGKDVELRCDPISGHTALYWYRQSLGQGLEFLIYFQGNSAPDKSGLPSDRFSAERTGGSVSTLTIQRTQQEDSAVYLCASSYRDRGHTYEQYFGPGTRLTVT.

With respect to this clone: No conserved phenylalanine or tryptophan ends this CDR3, so it is likely a read error. The DNA is left out, because the CDR3 cannot be placed on it with certainty; the CDR3 is given as TCRdb lists it. This CDR3 reads CASNPGEGLCSL. The rearrangement joins TRBV2 to TRBJ1-1. Germline V lookup: CDR1 SNHLY, CDR2 FYNNEI. Termini included, the CDR3 measures 12 amino acids.

The J gene is TRBJ2-5, the V gene TRBV27; TRBD2 matches at 9 bases. With 4 bases clipped from V and 5 bases from J, the junction kept 8 bases outside the gene matches. Germline values: CDR1 MNHEY, CDR2 SMNVEV (reference sequence). The CDR3 extends over 15 amino acids. The CDR3 region is CASSSGAGGLETQYF. The CDR3 DNA sequence: TGTGCCAGCAGTTCAGGCGCGGGGGGGCTCGAGACCCAGTACTTC.

The chain carries TRBV4-2 and TRBJ1-4; perhaps TRBD1 as D (5 bases). This CDR3 is built from 16 residues. V was trimmed by 0 bases and J by 0 bases, leaving 8 bases between them. The germline V gene encodes CDR1 LGHNA and CDR2 YNFKEQ. CDR3 region: CASSQDRGATNEKLFF. CDR3 DNA: TGTGCCAGCAGCCAAGATCGGGGGGCAACTAATGAAAAACTGTTTTTT.

CDR3 DNA: TGTGCCAGCAGCGTAGGACAGACCTACGAGCAGTACTTC. Translating gives CASSVGQTYEQYF. J is TRBJ2-5 and V is TRBV9; a possible D gene is TRBD1 (5 bases). The J call may be faulty, since TRBJ2-7 better matches the DNA end. Germline V gene lookup returns CDR1 SGDLS and CDR2 YYNGEE. The CDR3 contains 13 residues.

The rearrangement joins TRBV5-1 to TRBJ2-5; TRBD2 matches at 7 bases. The CDR3 length is 15 residues. In germline, CDR1 is SGHRS, CDR2 YFSETQ. Losses at the gene ends were 3 bases for V and 2 bases for J; bases not matched to a gene: 7. As DNA, the CDR3 is TGCGCCAGCAGCTCCCTACCGGGAGGACAAGAGACCCAGTACTTC. This encodes CASSSLPGGQETQYF. Looking up the rest from reference TRBV5-1 and TRBJ2-5 gives the full variable domain: KAGVTQTPRYLIKTRGQQVTLSCSPISGHRSVSWYQQTPGQGLQFLFEYFSETQRNKGNFPGRFSGRQFSNSRSEMNVSTLELGDSALYLCASSSLPGGQETQYFGPGTRLLVL.